This T cell receptor (beta chain) is from a study of a mutant IDH1 vaccine in newly diagnosed glioma. Broader study findings: Apparently unrelated to pseudoprogression were changes in the top peripheral T cell clonotypes.

Note on this clone: Antigen specificity is unknown.

Some clones are missing from TCRdb's copy, which holds only in-frame ones; the method was immunoSEQ multiplex PCR. The data show 50,000 to 75,000 clones, with approximately 92% seen just once and about 2.5% held by the top ten. In germline, CDR1 is MGHRA, CDR2 YSYEKL. The germline V and J ends were trimmed by 1 base and 4 bases, with 11 bases remaining between them. CDR3 length equals 15 residues. This sample's time point: baseline, week 1 (first vaccination visit). The treatment denotes: pre-vaccination baseline after standard-of-care therapy. The gene calls are TRBV4-1 and TRBJ1-5; TRBD1 is a possible D gene (6 bases). The sequenced sample was PBMCs, obtained from a glioma patient treated with radiotherapy, temozolomide or both. This receptor was obtained from a man aged 50-59 years with glioma. CDR3 bases: TGCGCCAGCAGCCAAGCCCGACAGGTAAATCAGCCCCAGCATTTT. It encodes CASSQARQVNQPQHF.